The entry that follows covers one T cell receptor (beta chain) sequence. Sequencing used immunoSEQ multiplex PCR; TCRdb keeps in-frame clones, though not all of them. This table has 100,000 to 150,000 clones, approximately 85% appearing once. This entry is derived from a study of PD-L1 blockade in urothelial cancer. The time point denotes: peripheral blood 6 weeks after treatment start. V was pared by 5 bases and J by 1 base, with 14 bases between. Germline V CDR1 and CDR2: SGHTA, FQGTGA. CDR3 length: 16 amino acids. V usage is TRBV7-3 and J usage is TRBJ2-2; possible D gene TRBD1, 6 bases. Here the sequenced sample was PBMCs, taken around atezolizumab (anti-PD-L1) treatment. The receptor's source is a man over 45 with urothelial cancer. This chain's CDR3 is CASSLVWTENTGELFF. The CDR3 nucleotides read TGTGCCAGCAGCCTTGTATGGACAGAGAACACCGGGGAGCTGTTTTTT.